This TCR beta chain was identified during a study of blood T cell repertoires in COVID-19. Study summary: From T cells, B-cell-depleted T cells, or PBMCs came the material, which was cDNA or gDNA.

This clone occurred a few times. Per the authors' pipeline: Researchers report that nucleated cell counts were estimated from reference gene primer amplification. Generated by immunoSEQ multiplex PCR, the TCRdb table keeps only in-frame clones and is missing some. Clonal size and the V and J genes are those of that table, whereas D and trimming came from the DNA. In the table there are around 190,000 clones, roughly four fifths of which are singletons. The cohort comprised adults aged about 18 to 100 years residing in under 30 US areas. The study counted Cohort 3 donors as recovered given two negative PCRs, clearance, or symptom resolution. Per germline, CDR1 MGHRA and CDR2 YSYEKL. The CDR3 runs to 16 residues. The ends were cut back, 0 bases at V and 2 bases at J, with 14 bases in the middle.

The TCR comes from a man in his forties who had recovered from COVID-19. Material for sequencing was PBMCs or T cells enriched from blood (not recorded which). The V and J genes are TRBV4-1 and TRBJ2-7; D is undetermined. DNA of the CDR3: TGCGCCAGCAGCCAAGACCCCCCCATGAACACCTACGAGCAGTACTTC. This sequence encodes CASSQDPPMNTYEQYF.